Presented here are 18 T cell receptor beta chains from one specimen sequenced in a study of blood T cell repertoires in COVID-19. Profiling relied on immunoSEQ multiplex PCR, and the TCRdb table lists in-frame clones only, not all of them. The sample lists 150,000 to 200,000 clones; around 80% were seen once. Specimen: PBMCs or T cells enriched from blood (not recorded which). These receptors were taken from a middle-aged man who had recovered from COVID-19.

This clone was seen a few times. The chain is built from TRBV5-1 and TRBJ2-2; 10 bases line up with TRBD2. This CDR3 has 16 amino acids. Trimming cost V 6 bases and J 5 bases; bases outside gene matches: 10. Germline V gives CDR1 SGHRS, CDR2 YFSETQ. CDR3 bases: TGCGCCAGCACCTACGGAGCGGGAGGGGCGACCGGGGAGCTGTTTTTT. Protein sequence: CASTYGAGGATGELFF.

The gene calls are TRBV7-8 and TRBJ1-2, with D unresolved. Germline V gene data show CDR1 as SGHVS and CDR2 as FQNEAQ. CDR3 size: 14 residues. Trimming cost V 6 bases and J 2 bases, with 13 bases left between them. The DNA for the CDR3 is TGTGCCAGCAGTTTGACTATACAGAACTATGGCTACACCTTC. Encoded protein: CASSLTIQNYGYTF.

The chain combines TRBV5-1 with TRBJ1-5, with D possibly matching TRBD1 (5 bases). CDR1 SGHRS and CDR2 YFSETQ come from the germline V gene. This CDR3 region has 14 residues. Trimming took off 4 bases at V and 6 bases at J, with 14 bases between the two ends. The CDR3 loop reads CASSAGTEGQPQHF. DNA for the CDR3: TGCGCCAGCAGCGCCGGGACTGAGGGTCAGCCCCAGCATTTT.

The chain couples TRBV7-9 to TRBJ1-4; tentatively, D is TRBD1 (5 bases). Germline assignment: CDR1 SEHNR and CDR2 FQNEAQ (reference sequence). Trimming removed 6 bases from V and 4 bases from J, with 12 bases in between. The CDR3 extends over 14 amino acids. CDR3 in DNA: TGTGCCAGCAGGGGAAGACAGAATAATGAAAAACTGTTTTTT. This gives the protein CASRGRQNNEKLFF.

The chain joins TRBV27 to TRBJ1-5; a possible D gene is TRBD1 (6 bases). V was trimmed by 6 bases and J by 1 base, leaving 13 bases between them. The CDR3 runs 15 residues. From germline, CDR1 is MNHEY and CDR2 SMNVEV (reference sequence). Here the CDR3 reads CASRTGDRSNQPQHF. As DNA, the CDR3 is TGTGCCAGCAGGACTGGAGACAGGAGCAATCAGCCCCAGCATTTT.

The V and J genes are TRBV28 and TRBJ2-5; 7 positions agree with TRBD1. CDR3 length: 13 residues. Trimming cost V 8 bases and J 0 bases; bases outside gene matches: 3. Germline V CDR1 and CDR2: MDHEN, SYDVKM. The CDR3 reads CASGTVYQETQYF. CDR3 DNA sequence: TGTGCCAGCGGGACAGTGTACCAAGAGACCCAGTACTTC.

CDR3 bases: TGTGCCAGCAGCTCTACCTACCGGGCCAACGTCCTGACTTTC. Protein: CASSSTYRANVLTF. V gene TRBV7-6 combines with J gene TRBJ2-6; no reliable D call. This CDR3 is 14 amino acids long. The V gene's germline CDR1 is SGHVS and CDR2 FNYEAQ. Trimming cost V 4 bases and J 5 bases, with 9 bases left between them.

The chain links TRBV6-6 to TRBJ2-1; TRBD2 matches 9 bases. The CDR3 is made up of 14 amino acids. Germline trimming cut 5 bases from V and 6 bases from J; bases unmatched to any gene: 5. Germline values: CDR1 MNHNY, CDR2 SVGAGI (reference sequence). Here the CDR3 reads CASSAGTSSNEQFF. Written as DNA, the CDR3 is TGTGCCAGCAGTGCCGGGACTAGCTCCAATGAGCAGTTCTTC.

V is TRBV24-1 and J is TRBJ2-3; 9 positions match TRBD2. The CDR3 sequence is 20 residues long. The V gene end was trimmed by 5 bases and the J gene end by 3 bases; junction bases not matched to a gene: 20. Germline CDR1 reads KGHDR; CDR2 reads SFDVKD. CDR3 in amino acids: CATSGAVGEASGTRTDTQYF. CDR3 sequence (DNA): TGTGCCACCAGTGGTGCCGTCGGGGAGGCTAGCGGGACTAGGACAGATACGCAGTATTTT.

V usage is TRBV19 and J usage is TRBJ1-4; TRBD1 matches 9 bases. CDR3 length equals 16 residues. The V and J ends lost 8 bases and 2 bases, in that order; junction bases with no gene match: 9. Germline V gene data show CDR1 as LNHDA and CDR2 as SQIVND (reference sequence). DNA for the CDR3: TGTGCCAGTTCGGACAGGGGCCGGGCGACTAATGAAAAACTGTTTTTT. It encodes CASSDRGRATNEKLFF.

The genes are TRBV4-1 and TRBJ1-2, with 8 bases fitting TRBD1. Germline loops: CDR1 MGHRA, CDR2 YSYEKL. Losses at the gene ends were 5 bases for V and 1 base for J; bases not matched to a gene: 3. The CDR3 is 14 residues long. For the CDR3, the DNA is TGCGCCAGCAGCTTCAGGGGGCTTAACTATGGCTACACCTTC. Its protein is CASSFRGLNYGYTF.

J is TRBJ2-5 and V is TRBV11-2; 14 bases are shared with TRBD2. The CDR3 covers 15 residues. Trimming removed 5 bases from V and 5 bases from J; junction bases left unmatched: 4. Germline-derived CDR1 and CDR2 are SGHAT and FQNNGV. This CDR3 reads CASSPWTSGGETQYF. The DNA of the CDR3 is TGTGCCAGCAGCCCATGGACTAGCGGGGGGGAGACCCAGTACTTC.

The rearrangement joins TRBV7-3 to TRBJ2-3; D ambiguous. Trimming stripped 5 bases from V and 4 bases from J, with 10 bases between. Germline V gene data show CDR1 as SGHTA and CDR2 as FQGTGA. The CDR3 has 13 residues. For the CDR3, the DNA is TGTGCCAGCAGCCCTCATGGAGCAGATACGCAGTATTTT. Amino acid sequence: CASSPHGADTQYF.

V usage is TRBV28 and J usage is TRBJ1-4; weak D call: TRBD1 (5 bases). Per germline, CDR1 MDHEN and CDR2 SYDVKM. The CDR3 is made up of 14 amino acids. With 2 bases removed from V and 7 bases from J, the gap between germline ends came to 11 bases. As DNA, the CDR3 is TGTGCCAGCAGTTTACTCCAGGGATCTGAAAAACTGTTTTTT. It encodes CASSLLQGSEKLFF.

Here the CDR3 reads CASSPLSTYEQYF. CDR3 nucleotides: TGTGCCAGCTCACCATTGAGTACCTACGAGCAGTACTTC. V usage is TRBV18 and J usage is TRBJ2-7, with no clear D. There are 13 residues in the CDR3. V was trimmed by 2 bases and J by 2 bases, leaving 7 bases between them. The germline V gene encodes CDR1 KGHSH and CDR2 LQKENI.

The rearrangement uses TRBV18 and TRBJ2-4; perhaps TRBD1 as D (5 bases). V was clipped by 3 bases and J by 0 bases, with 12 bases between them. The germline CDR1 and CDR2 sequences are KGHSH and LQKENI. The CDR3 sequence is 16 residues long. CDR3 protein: CASSPRQSLAKNIQYF. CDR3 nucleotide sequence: TGTGCCAGCTCACCCCGACAGTCTCTAGCCAAAAACATTCAGTACTTC.

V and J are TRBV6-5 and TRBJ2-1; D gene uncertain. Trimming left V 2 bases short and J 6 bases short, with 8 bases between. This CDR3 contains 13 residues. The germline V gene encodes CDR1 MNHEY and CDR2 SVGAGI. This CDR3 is CASSYEWFNEQFF. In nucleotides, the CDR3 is TGTGCCAGCAGTTACGAGTGGTTCAATGAGCAGTTCTTC.

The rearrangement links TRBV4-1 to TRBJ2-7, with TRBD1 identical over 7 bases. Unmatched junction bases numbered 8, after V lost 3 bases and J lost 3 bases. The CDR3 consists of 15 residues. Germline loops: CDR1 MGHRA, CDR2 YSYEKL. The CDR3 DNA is TGCGCCAGCAGCCATCTCCGGGACAGAGACTACGAGCAGTACTTC. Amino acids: CASSHLRDRDYEQYF.